The source of this T cell receptor beta chain is a study of cytomegalovirus exposure and HLA in healthy donors. On the study more broadly: HLA-typed donors were the source of about 90 million unique TCRs held in an early data release.

Comment on this clone: What it recognizes is unknown.

The CDR3 is 20 amino acids. V lost 0 bases and J lost 0; bases outside the gene matches: 9. Germline V gives CDR1 SGHTA, CDR2 FQGNSA. Notes on the study in general: Relative to the roughly 690-donor mean, N-insertions were reportedly fewer in an Asian-associated ancestry cluster in a later analysis.

Primers for the PCR totalled 60 Vbeta and 13 Jbeta. Some clones are missing from TCRdb's copy, which holds only in-frame ones; the method was immunoSEQ multiplex PCR. Of about 190,000 clones in the sample, roughly 77% were seen once. This sequence joins TRBV7-2 and TRBJ2-1; the match to TRBD2 covers 12 bases. The specimen sequenced was PBMCs. The origin of this receptor is a woman between 45 and 60 years old in good health and CMV-seronegative. In DNA, the CDR3 is TGTGCCAGCAGCTTAGCGCCTAGCGGGAGGGCCCTGTTCTCCTACAATGAGCAGTTCTTC. This encodes CASSLAPSGRALFSYNEQFF.